Each of the 14 T cell receptor beta chains below was sequenced from the same sample in a study of spatial heterogeneity in lung cancer. Time point denoted: sample taken at primary tumor resection. TCRdb recomputed calls from the 5' RACE reads with MiXCR, one row per CDR3 protein. This sample carries tens of thousands of distinct CDR3 sequences, 3% to 3.5% of them seen once, and the ten largest clones take 35% to 40%. The sequenced sample was normal lung tissue next to the tumor, obtained at surgery. The source of these receptors is a male donor with early-stage non-small cell lung cancer.

This clonotype was observed at least ten times. The chain couples TRBV5-1 to TRBJ2-5; the D is unclear. The CDR3 has 14 residues. The ends were cut back, 0 bases at V and 2 bases at J, with 8 bases in the middle. Germline CDR1 SGHRS, CDR2 YFSETQ. The DNA of the CDR3 is TGCGCCAGCAGCTTGGCGGCGCGTCAAGAGACCCAGTACTTC. The encoded protein is CASSLAARQETQYF.

This clonotype was counted at least ten times. V gene TRBV3-1 combines with J gene TRBJ2-3; 9 positions match TRBD2. The CDR3 loop spans 15 amino acids. V gave up 5 bases and J gave up 0 bases; unmatched junction bases: 3. From germline, CDR1 is LGHDT and CDR2 YNNKEL (reference sequence). CDR3 DNA: TGTGCCAGCAGCAAGCGGGGGGCGAGCACAGATACGCAGTATTTT. Translation gives CASSKRGASTDTQYF.

Many counts were recorded for this clonotype. This chain joins TRBV18 and TRBJ1-1; D is uncertain. Germline V gives CDR1 KGHSH, CDR2 LQKENI. CDR3 length equals 16 residues. The V and J ends lost 1 base and 0 bases respectively, with 12 bases between them. DNA of the CDR3: TGTGCCAGCTCACCACGGTCGGATAGCATGAACACTGAAGCTTTCTTT. Translation gives CASSPRSDSMNTEAFF.

This clonotype was seen repeatedly, ten times or more. This rearrangement joins TRBV5-1 to TRBJ2-4; no firm D call. With 2 bases removed from V and 5 bases from J, the gap between germline ends came to 11 bases. Germline lookup yields CDR1 SGHRS and CDR2 YFSETQ. This CDR3 has 14 amino acids. CDR3 sequence: CASSFGRNQNIQYF. In DNA, the CDR3 is TGCGCCAGCAGCTTTGGACGGAATCAAAACATTCAGTACTTC.

In its sample, this clonotype was seen many times. J is TRBJ2-7 and V is TRBV19; D is undetermined. The CDR3 is made up of 13 amino acids. The V end lost 6 bases, the J end lost 3 bases, and 12 bases lay between the germline ends. Germline CDR1 is LNHDA and CDR2 is SQIVND (reference sequence). Here the CDR3 reads CASSRSSVYEQYF. Written as DNA, the CDR3 is TGTGCCAGTAGCCGATCTTCCGTCTACGAGCAGTACTTC.

This clonotype has ten or more counts. This chain links TRBV14 with TRBJ2-3; TRBD1 might be the D (6 bases). This CDR3 region has 19 residues. Germline CDR1 reads SGHDN; CDR2 reads FVKESK. V lost 0 bases and J 5 bases, leaving 24 bases between the germline ends. In DNA form, the CDR3 reads TGTGCCAGCAGCCAAGATAATAAGTACTCGGCCAGGGGTGGAGATACGCAGTATTTT. Amino acids: CASSQDNKYSARGGDTQYF.

The table lists this clonotype with many counts. The rearrangement uses TRBV5-5 and TRBJ1-2; no reliable D call. This CDR3 region has 14 residues. V gave up 2 bases and J gave up 4 bases, with 12 bases separating them. The germline CDR1 and CDR2 sequences are SGHKS and YYEKEE (reference sequence). CDR3 DNA sequence: TGTGCCAGCAGCTTTGGATCTGGAAGCTATGGCTACACCTTC. It translates to CASSFGSGSYGYTF.

In its sample, this clonotype was seen many times. This chain links TRBV20-1 with TRBJ1-2, with D possibly matching TRBD1 (6 bases). Trimming took 8 bases from V and 4 from J, leaving 17 bases between them. Germline V gives CDR1 DFQATT, CDR2 SNEGSKA (reference sequence). CDR3 size: 13 residues. For the CDR3, the DNA is TGCAGTACCCGACAGGACACATTCTATGGCTACACCTTC. Its translation: CSTRQDTFYGYTF.

This clonotype was counted at least ten times. This chain uses TRBV7-8 with TRBJ1-4; weak D call: TRBD1 (6 bases). V was pared by 5 bases and J by 7 bases, with 17 bases between. This CDR3 is 15 amino acids long. CDR1 is SGHVS and CDR2 is FQNEAQ in the germline V gene. CDR3 in DNA: TGTGCCAGCAGCCCGAGGGGGGGAGAGGTTGAAAAACTGTTTTTT. Translating it yields CASSPRGGEVEKLFF.

The V call is TRBV7-2, the J call TRBJ1-2; D call uncertain. Trimming stripped 2 bases from V and 3 bases from J, with 7 bases between. CDR1 and CDR2 from the germline V gene are SGHTA and FQGNSA. The CDR3 is 13 amino acids. The CDR3 DNA reads TGTGCCAGCAGCTTAATGGGATACTATGGCTACACCTTC. Its protein product is CASSLMGYYGYTF.

The sample holds many counts of this clonotype. The V call is TRBV20-1, the J call TRBJ1-6; 7 nucleotides line up with TRBD1. CDR3 size: 16 residues. With V trimmed by 1 base and J by 6 bases, 9 bases remained unmatched. CDR1 and CDR2 from the germline V gene are DFQATT and SNEGSKA (reference sequence). CDR3 residues: CSARGTATGFNSPLHF. DNA of the CDR3: TGCAGTGCTAGAGGAACGGCGACAGGGTTTAATTCACCCCTCCACTTT.

This clonotype occurred many times. The chain employs TRBV4-1 and TRBJ1-5; 10 nucleotides agree with TRBD1. The germline V gene encodes CDR1 MGHRA and CDR2 YSYEKL. The CDR3 consists of 17 residues. Trimming cost V 0 bases and J 4 bases; bases outside gene matches: 6. CDR3 amino acids: CASSQEWGTGANQPQHF. The CDR3 DNA sequence: TGCGCCAGCAGCCAAGAATGGGGGACAGGGGCGAATCAGCCCCAGCATTTT.

This clonotype occurred many times. This chain connects TRBV5-1 to TRBJ2-3; weak D call: TRBD2 (5 bases). CDR1 SGHRS and CDR2 YFSETQ come from the germline V gene. This CDR3 contains 13 residues. V lost 3 bases and J 6 bases, leaving 11 bases between the germline ends. The CDR3 region has the DNA TGCGCCAGCAGCTCCGGACCGGGGGATACGCAGTATTTT. Translation gives CASSSGPGDTQYF.

The CDR3 region has the DNA TGTGCCAGCAGCTTAGATCGGTCCAACGCCAATGAGCAGTTCTTC. Its translation: CASSLDRSNANEQFF. The J gene is TRBJ2-1, the V gene TRBV11-2; no reliable D call. Germline V gene sequence: CDR1 SGHAT, CDR2 FQNNGV. The CDR3 has 15 residues. Trimming took off 0 bases at V and 6 bases at J, with 12 bases between the two ends. Complete variable domain (other parts from reference TRBV11-2 and TRBJ2-1): EAGVAQSPRYKIIEKRQSVAFWCNPISGHATLYWYQQILGQGPKLLIQFQNNGVVDDSQLPKDRFSAERLKGVDSTLKIQPAKLEDSAVYLCASSLDRSNANEQFFGPGTRLTVL.